One and the same sample provided the 9 T cell receptor beta chains below, sequenced in a study of neoadjuvant nivolumab and ipilimumab in lung cancer. Clones were read by immunoSEQ multiplex PCR, and TCRdb kept only the in-frame ones, dropping some. In the table there are tens of thousands of clones, less than 95% of which are singletons. The starting material was peripheral blood, obtained after neoadjuvant nivolumab, alone or with ipilimumab, at or shortly before surgery. The receptor source for this set is an adult with non-small cell lung cancer.

This clone has more than one count but fewer than ten. This chain links TRBV5-4 with TRBJ2-7, with D perhaps matching TRBD1 or TRBD2 (6 bases each). Trimming left V 3 bases short and J 6 bases short, with 10 bases between. This CDR3 spans 12 amino acids. Looked up from germline, CDR1 is SGHNT and CDR2 is YYREEE (reference sequence). The CDR3, as DNA: TGTGCCAGCAGCTCACAGGGAGGCGAGCAGTACTTC. Protein product: CASSSQGGEQYF.

V gene TRBV7-2 combines with J gene TRBJ2-7; 8 bases fit TRBD2. The ends lost 0 bases at V and 0 bases at J; junction bases unmatched: 1. The CDR3 contains 15 residues. Germline V gives CDR1 SGHTA, CDR2 FQGNSA. CDR3 residues: CASSLASGASYEQYF. The DNA of the CDR3 is TGTGCCAGCAGCTTAGCTAGCGGGGCCTCCTACGAGCAGTACTTC.

The chain combines TRBV29-1 with TRBJ1-2; D remains unclear. V was trimmed by 4 bases and J by 0 bases, leaving 9 bases between them. The germline gives CDR1 SQVTM, CDR2 ANQGSEA. The CDR3 is made up of 13 amino acids. The CDR3 coding sequence is TGCAGCGTTGTCGGGCCTCCTAACTATGGCTACACCTTC. The encoded protein is CSVVGPPNYGYTF.

The gene calls are TRBV7-8 and TRBJ2-5; D is unresolved. CDR1 and CDR2 from the germline V gene are SGHVS and FQNEAQ. Trimming took off 1 base at V and 4 bases at J, with 13 bases between the two ends. The CDR3 is 15 residues long. In DNA, the CDR3 is TGTGCCAGCAGCTTAGGTTTCCGCGGTCCAGAGACCCAGTACTTC. It codes for CASSLGFRGPETQYF.

V gene TRBV18 combines with J gene TRBJ2-4, with 10 bases lining up with TRBD2. This CDR3 contains 16 residues. CDR1 is KGHSH, CDR2 LQKENI, per germline. The trim removed 4 bases at V and 1 base at J, leaving 4 bases unmatched. This chain's CDR3 is CASSLSGGAAKNIQYF. The DNA for the CDR3 is TGTGCCAGCTCACTGAGCGGGGGGGCCGCCAAAAACATTCAGTACTTC.

This chain joins TRBV7-9 and TRBJ1-1; unclear D gene. This CDR3 contains 15 residues. Per the germline V gene, CDR1 is SEHNR and CDR2 is FQNEAQ (reference sequence). The germline V and J ends were trimmed by 2 bases and 0 bases, with 10 bases remaining between them. In DNA form, the CDR3 reads TGTGCCAGCAGCTTATACCAGAATATGAACACTGAAGCTTTCTTT. It specifies CASSLYQNMNTEAFF.

The table lists this clone with a count of one. The chain is built from TRBV11-3 and TRBJ2-7; possibly TRBD1 for D (5 bases). Germline V lookup: CDR1 SGHNT, CDR2 YENEEA. This CDR3 region has 12 residues. Trimming took 5 bases from V and 7 from J, leaving 12 bases between them. CDR3 loop: CASSDQGGEQYF. The CDR3 region has the DNA TGTGCCAGCAGCGATCAGGGTGGGGAGCAGTACTTC.

The V call is TRBV6-1, the J call TRBJ1-2; the D is unclear. Per germline, CDR1 MNHNS and CDR2 SASEGT. The CDR3 is 14 residues long. The V gene lost 7 bases and the J gene lost 4 bases, with 16 bases spanning the gap. The CDR3 DNA is TGTGCCAGCACGCGCGAAGGGCGAAGCTATGGCTACACCTTC. Translation: CASTREGRSYGYTF.

V gene TRBV18 combines with J gene TRBJ1-5; 7 bases align to TRBD1. Trimming at V came to 1 base and at J to 6 bases, leaving 6 bases not matched to a gene. The CDR3 has 15 amino acids. In germline, CDR1 is KGHSH, CDR2 LQKENI. The CDR3 sequence: CASSPQGASGQPQHF. DNA for the CDR3: TGTGCCAGCTCACCACAGGGGGCCAGCGGTCAGCCCCAGCATTTT. Full variable domain (rest looked up from reference TRBV18 and TRBJ1-5): NAGVMQNPRHLVRRRGQEARLRCSPMKGHSHVYWYRQLPEEGLKFMVYLQKENIIDESGMPKERFSAEFPKEGPSILRIQQVVRGDSAAYFCASSPQGASGQPQHFGDGTRLSIL.